This TCR beta chain was obtained from a study of response to subunit inactivated influenza vaccine. General study points: New T cells are recruited in small numbers by each seasonal influenza vaccination, according to the authors' suggestion.

Many counts were recorded for this clonotype. Antigen: not known. CDR3 length: 16 amino acids. V was pared by 6 bases and J by 0 bases, with 12 bases of the junction left unmatched. CDR1 and CDR2 (germline): DFQATT, SNEGSKA (reference sequence). One entry per CDR3 protein results from TCRdb running MiXCR on the RT-PCR reads. The repertoire holds 430,000 or so distinct CDR3 sequences, over 9.5% seen once, with 9.5% to 15% in the top ten. The chain couples TRBV20-1 to TRBJ1-2; 8 positions agree with TRBD1. The receptor was derived from a man in his fifties who received an inactivated influenza vaccine. Sample: PBMCs from blood, taken more than 35 days after vaccination. DNA for the CDR3: TGCAGTGCCTACCCCGGGACAGGAGACTCTAACTATGGCTACACCTTC. As protein: CSAYPGTGDSNYGYTF.